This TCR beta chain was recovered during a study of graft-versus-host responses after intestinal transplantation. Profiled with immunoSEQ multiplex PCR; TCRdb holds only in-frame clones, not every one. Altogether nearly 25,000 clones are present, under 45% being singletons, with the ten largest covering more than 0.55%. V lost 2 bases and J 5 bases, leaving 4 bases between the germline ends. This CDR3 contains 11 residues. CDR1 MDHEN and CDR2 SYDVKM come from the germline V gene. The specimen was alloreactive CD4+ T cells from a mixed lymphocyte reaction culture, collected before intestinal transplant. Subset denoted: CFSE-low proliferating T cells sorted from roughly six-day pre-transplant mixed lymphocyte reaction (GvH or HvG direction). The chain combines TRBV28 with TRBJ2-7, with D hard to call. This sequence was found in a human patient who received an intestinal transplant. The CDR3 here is CASSLLHEQYF. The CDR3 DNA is TGTGCCAGCAGTTTACTCCACGAGCAGTACTTC.